The TCR beta chain described here comes from a study of vaccination and CD4 T cells after COVID-19. Study-level information: Post-COVID samples had a sampling time that fell a median around 93 days after diagnosis (range 35 to 161). Ranging from 14 to 241, the interval between dose two and post-vaccine sampling had a median of roughly 10 weeks.

On this clonotype: The target antigen is unknown.

Scientists ran DNA taken from cultured CD4+ T cells through the Oncomine TCR Beta short-read assay for sequencing. Using the QIAamp micro DNA kit, genomic DNA was extracted from the CD4+ T cells that had been cultured. TCRdb reanalysed the PCR reads using MiXCR and keeps one entry per CDR3 protein. The profile shows about 15,000 distinct CDR3 sequences, 20% to 25% of them singletons. Stated treatment: approximately 9-day PBMC culture with coronavirus spike peptide pools or control peptides (ViraFEST assay). Trimming cost V 3 bases and J 5 bases, with 19 bases left between them. In germline, CDR1 is SGHVS, CDR2 FQNEAQ. The CDR3 sequence is 16 residues long. General study points: The median number of SARS-CoV-2-reactive clonotypes increased from around 21 to 38, a change that did not reach significance.

Sequencing used CD4+ T cells from blood, cultured in vitro, obtained before SARS-CoV-2 vaccination. This sequence joins TRBV7-8 and TRBJ1-2; D remains unclear. The TCR comes from a human donor who received a COVID-19 vaccine. The CDR3 region has the DNA TGTGCCAGCAGCTTGCAACTGACCGAGCCGGGATATGGCTACACCTTC. Residues: CASSLQLTEPGYGYTF.